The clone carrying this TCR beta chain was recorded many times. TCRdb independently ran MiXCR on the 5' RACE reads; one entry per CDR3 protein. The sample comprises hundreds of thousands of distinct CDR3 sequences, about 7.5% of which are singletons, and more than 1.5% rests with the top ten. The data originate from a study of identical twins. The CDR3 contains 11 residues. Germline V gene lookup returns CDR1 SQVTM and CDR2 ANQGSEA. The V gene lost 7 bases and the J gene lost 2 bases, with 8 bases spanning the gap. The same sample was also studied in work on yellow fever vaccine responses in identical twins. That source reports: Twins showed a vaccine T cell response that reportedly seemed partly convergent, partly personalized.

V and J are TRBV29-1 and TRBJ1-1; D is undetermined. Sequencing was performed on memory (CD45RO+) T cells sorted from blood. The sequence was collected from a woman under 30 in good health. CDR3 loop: CSARGNTEAFF. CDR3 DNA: TGCAGCGCCCGGGGTAACACTGAAGCTTTCTTT.